The 28 T cell receptor beta chains given below trace back to one sample, sequenced in a study of T cell changes during pregnancy in multiple sclerosis. Assay used: immunoSEQ multiplex PCR; TCRdb lists only in-frame clones, some missing. The table includes 40,000 to 60,000 clones, approximately 94% detected once. The sequencing here drew on CD8+ T cells from peripheral blood mononuclear cells, taken before pregnancy. The receptors here all came from a female donor with multiple sclerosis, enrolled in a pregnancy study.

This clone was found once. This rearrangement joins TRBV5-1 to TRBJ2-3; 11 bases align to TRBD2. CDR1 SGHRS and CDR2 YFSETQ come from the germline V gene. There are 17 residues in the CDR3. The V segment lost 0 bases and the J segment 2 bases; nucleotides outside the gene matches: 5. CDR3 sequence (DNA): TGCGCCAGCAGCTTGGAGTCTAGCGGGAGGTACACAGATACGCAGTATTTT. Translation: CASSLESSGRYTDTQYF.

The chain joins TRBV25-1 to TRBJ2-1; 7 bases align to TRBD2. This CDR3 contains 14 residues. Germline V gene data show CDR1 as MGHDK and CDR2 as SYGVNS. V dropped 8 bases and J dropped 5; count of bases not matched to a gene: 9. The CDR3 DNA sequence: TGTGCCAGCGCGCGGGGGACCCTAAACAATGAGCAGTTCTTC. Protein sequence: CASARGTLNNEQFF.

The J gene is TRBJ2-3, the V gene TRBV6-4, with 10 bases identical to TRBD2. The CDR3 runs 16 residues. CDR1 and CDR2 from the germline V gene are MRHNA and SNTAGT. V was pared by 2 bases and J by 3 bases, with 5 bases of the junction left unmatched. The CDR3 region is CASSDGVAGGTDTQYF. DNA of the CDR3: TGTGCCAGCAGTGACGGAGTAGCGGGAGGAACAGATACGCAGTATTTT.

The rearrangement links TRBV5-6 to TRBJ1-1, with D possibly matching TRBD1 (5 bases). Germline-derived CDR1 and CDR2 are SGHDT and YYEEEE. V was shortened by 1 base and J by 5 bases, with 12 bases between the two germline ends. The CDR3 is 14 amino acids. The CDR3: CASSLMGGVTEAFF. In nucleotides, the CDR3 is TGTGCCAGCAGCTTGATGGGGGGTGTTACTGAAGCTTTCTTT.

The V and J genes are TRBV27 and TRBJ2-1; TRBD2 matches 7 bases. The CDR3 has 14 residues. V dropped 2 bases and J dropped 4; count of bases not matched to a gene: 2. CDR1 is MNHEY, CDR2 SMNVEV, per germline (reference sequence). The CDR3: CASSLQRGYNEQFF. The CDR3 DNA reads as TGTGCCAGCAGTTTACAGCGGGGATACAATGAGCAGTTCTTC.

V and J are TRBV9 and TRBJ2-2, with TRBD1 matching over 10 bases. The CDR3 runs to 15 residues. Germline-derived CDR1 and CDR2 are SGDLS and YYNGEE. V lost 3 bases, J lost 4 bases, and 3 bases stayed unmatched. Written as DNA, the CDR3 is TGTGCCAGCAGCGCGACAGGGGGCACCACCGGGGAGCTGTTTTTT. As protein: CASSATGGTTGELFF.

The chain uses TRBV15 and TRBJ2-1; 7 nucleotides match TRBD2. Trimming took 0 bases from V and 8 from J; bases not matched to a gene: 7. This CDR3 is built from 15 residues. CDR1 is LNHNV, CDR2 YYDKDF, per germline (reference sequence). The CDR3 here is CATSRDLLGGDEQFF. DNA for the CDR3: TGTGCCACCAGCAGAGATTTGCTGGGAGGGGATGAGCAGTTCTTC.

V usage is TRBV27 and J usage is TRBJ2-7; D ambiguous. CDR3 length: 15 amino acids. V was cut by 2 bases and J by 0 bases, with 11 bases left in between. Germline V gene data show CDR1 as MNHEY and CDR2 as SMNVEV (reference sequence). DNA of the CDR3: TGTGCCAGCAGTTTAGCGGTTTCGAGCTCCTACGAGCAGTACTTC. Translated: CASSLAVSSSYEQYF.

The V and J genes are TRBV7-9 and TRBJ2-1; TRBD2 agrees at 13 bases. This CDR3 has 15 amino acids. Germline CDR1 is SEHNR and CDR2 is FQNEAQ (reference sequence). Germline trimming cut 5 bases from V and 9 bases from J; bases unmatched to any gene: 7. The CDR3 region has the DNA TGTGCCAGCAGCCCACTAGCGGGAGGGATCAGTGAGCAGTTCTTC. The encoded protein is CASSPLAGGISEQFF.

The chain carries TRBV30 and TRBJ2-1; 7 bases are a match to TRBD1. Germline V gene lookup returns CDR1 GTSNPN and CDR2 SVGIG (reference sequence). The trim removed 5 bases at V and 4 bases at J, leaving 11 bases unmatched. The CDR3 runs to 15 residues. CDR3 sequence: CAWARDSPPYNEQFF. CDR3 bases: TGTGCCTGGGCCAGGGACAGTCCCCCGTACAATGAGCAGTTCTTC.

The chain joins TRBV5-6 to TRBJ2-1; D possibly corresponds to TRBD1 (6 bases). The CDR3 is made up of 15 amino acids. In germline, CDR1 is SGHDT, CDR2 YYEEEE. Trimming cost V 2 bases and J 4 bases, with 13 bases left between them. The CDR3 DNA follows: TGTGCCAGCAGCTTAGGGGGTGGCCAATACAATGAGCAGTTCTTC. Protein sequence: CASSLGGGQYNEQFF.

Only one count was recorded for this clone. This CDR3 is also generated by other DNA sequences in the sample. The chain is built from TRBV19 and TRBJ2-7; the D gene is possibly TRBD1 (6 bases). The CDR3 runs to 13 residues. V was cut by 3 bases and J by 3 bases, with 9 bases left in between. The germline V gene encodes CDR1 LNHDA and CDR2 SQIVND (reference sequence). The CDR3 spells CASSIVQGYEQYF. CDR3 bases: TGTGCCAGTAGTATCGTACAGGGCTACGAGCAGTACTTC.

The CDR3 sequence: CASSGGRAYEQYF. In DNA form, the CDR3 reads TGTGCCAGCAGTGGAGGACGGGCCTACGAGCAGTACTTC. This rearrangement joins TRBV27 to TRBJ2-7; D might be TRBD2 (5 bases). The CDR3 runs 13 residues. Germline CDR1 is MNHEY and CDR2 is SMNVEV (reference sequence). The germline V and J ends were trimmed by 5 bases and 2 bases, with 10 bases remaining between them.

The chain combines TRBV27 with TRBJ1-2; the D gene is possibly TRBD1 (6 bases). The germline V gene has CDR1 MNHEY and CDR2 SMNVEV (reference sequence). Between the trimmed V and J ends, which lost 8 bases and 4 bases, there was a span of 17 bases. The CDR3 is 14 residues long. CDR3 sequence reads: CASADGGGGYGYTF. The CDR3 DNA sequence: TGTGCCAGCGCTGACGGGGGCGGGGGCTATGGCTACACCTTC.

V and J are TRBV9 and TRBJ2-7; the match to TRBD1 covers 7 bases. The V and J ends lost 3 bases and 3 bases, in that order; junction bases with no gene match: 9. The germline CDR1 and CDR2 sequences are SGDLS and YYNGEE. The length of the CDR3 is 15 residues. CDR3: CASSEGATGVYEQYF. CDR3 coding DNA: TGTGCCAGCAGCGAGGGGGCAACTGGGGTCTACGAGCAGTACTTC.

Judged by abundance, this clone is medium-sized. The V and J genes are TRBV9 and TRBJ2-4, with a possible D match to TRBD2 (6 bases). The CDR3 runs to 12 residues. V was shortened by 4 bases and J by 7 bases, with 9 bases between the two germline ends. CDR1 is SGDLS, CDR2 YYNGEE, per germline. CDR3 sequence (DNA): TGTGCCAGCAGCCCTGGGGGGAACATTCAGTACTTC. Translated: CASSPGGNIQYF. Looking up the rest from reference TRBV9 and TRBJ2-4 gives the full variable domain: DSGVTQTPKHLITATGQRVTLRCSPRSGDLSVYWYQQSLDQGLQFLIQYYNGEERAKGNILERFSAQQFPDLHSELNLSSLELGDSALYFCASSPGGNIQYFGAGTRLSVL.

The rearrangement uses TRBV4-2 and TRBJ1-5; 7 bases are shared with TRBD1. The CDR3 totals 17 residues. The germline V gene has CDR1 LGHNA and CDR2 YNFKEQ. The trim removed 2 bases at V and 3 bases at J, leaving 10 bases unmatched. This CDR3 reads CASSQPTTGFDNQPQHF. CDR3 coding DNA: TGTGCCAGCAGCCAACCAACGACAGGGTTCGACAATCAGCCCCAGCATTTT.

The chain carries TRBV14 and TRBJ2-1; 10 positions match TRBD2. V was clipped by 2 bases and J by 9 bases; unmatched bases: 7. The CDR3 has 15 residues. Germline values: CDR1 SGHDN, CDR2 FVKESK. Written as DNA, the CDR3 is TGTGCCAGCAGCCAATGGGTAGCGGGAGGCAGTGAGCAGTTCTTC. Protein sequence: CASSQWVAGGSEQFF. Filled out from reference TRBV14 and TRBJ2-1, the complete variable domain reads EAGVTQFPSHSVIEKGQTVTLRCDPISGHDNLYWYRRVMGKEIKFLLHFVKESKQDESGMPNNRFLAERTGGTYSTLKVQPAELEDSGVYFCASSQWVAGGSEQFFGPGTRLTVL.

The V call is TRBV9, the J call TRBJ2-5; 9 positions agree with TRBD1. The CDR3 contains 15 residues. Germline V CDR1 and CDR2: SGDLS, YYNGEE. V lost 3 bases to trimming and J lost 5 bases; unmatched junction nucleotides: 8. The CDR3 nucleotides read TGTGCCAGCAGCGCCGGAACAGGGGGCTGGGAGACCCAGTACTTC. As protein: CASSAGTGGWETQYF.

CDR3 sequence reads: CASSQSNYPYEQYF. Here the CDR3 DNA reads TGTGCCAGCAGCCAAAGTAACTATCCATACGAGCAGTACTTC. This chain connects TRBV14 to TRBJ2-7; the D is unclear. This CDR3 has 14 residues. V gave up 2 bases and J gave up 4 bases, with 12 bases separating them. Looked up from germline, CDR1 is SGHDN and CDR2 is FVKESK.

The chain carries TRBV9 and TRBJ2-5, with a tentative D call TRBD2 (5 bases). Germline CDR1 SGDLS, CDR2 YYNGEE. The V and J ends lost 0 bases and 1 base respectively, with 7 bases between them. CDR3 size: 14 residues. DNA for the CDR3: TGTGCCAGCAGCGTAGCCGGACTCCAAGAGACCCAGTACTTC. Translated, it gives CASSVAGLQETQYF.

This chain links TRBV27 with TRBJ1-2; 7 bases map to TRBD1. Germline-derived CDR1 and CDR2 are MNHEY and SMNVEV (reference sequence). This CDR3 spans 12 amino acids. V was clipped by 4 bases and J by 4 bases; unmatched bases: 0. CDR3 protein: CASSSGGYGYTF. As DNA, the CDR3 is TGTGCCAGCAGTTCAGGGGGCTATGGCTACACCTTC.

This CDR3 is CASSPSGSFGEQYF. The CDR3 coding sequence is TGTGCCAGCAGCCCTAGCGGGAGCTTCGGCGAGCAGTACTTC. This chain connects TRBV27 to TRBJ2-7; 10 positions agree with TRBD2. Germline trimming cut 6 bases from V and 6 bases from J; bases unmatched to any gene: 8. CDR1 MNHEY and CDR2 SMNVEV come from the germline V gene (reference sequence). CDR3 length equals 14 residues.

The gene calls are TRBV7-9 and TRBJ2-3; 9 bases fit TRBD2. Per the germline V gene, CDR1 is SEHNR and CDR2 is FQNEAQ (reference sequence). V shed 6 bases and J 4 bases; nucleotides not matched to a gene: 17. The length of the CDR3 is 18 residues. The CDR3 nucleotides are TGTGCCAGCAGTCCACCAACTTTAGCGGGAGTTAACGCAGATACGCAGTATTTT. Amino acids: CASSPPTLAGVNADTQYF.

This rearrangement joins TRBV11-2 to TRBJ2-7; 13 bases are a match to TRBD2. Germline CDR1 SGHAT, CDR2 FQNNGV. Losses at the gene ends were 5 bases for V and 6 bases for J; bases not matched to a gene: 10. This CDR3 is 16 amino acids long. The CDR3 loop reads CASSALLAGGPSEQYF. The CDR3 nucleotides read TGTGCCAGCAGCGCGTTACTAGCGGGAGGGCCGTCCGAGCAGTACTTC. The whole variable domain, filled in from reference TRBV11-2 and TRBJ2-7, reads EAGVAQSPRYKIIEKRQSVAFWCNPISGHATLYWYQQILGQGPKLLIQFQNNGVVDDSQLPKDRFSAERLKGVDSTLKIQPAKLEDSAVYLCASSALLAGGPSEQYFGPGTRLTVT.

V usage is TRBV5-5 and J usage is TRBJ1-2; D not certain. The V end lost 4 bases, the J end lost 8 bases, and 9 bases lay between the germline ends. The CDR3 runs 11 residues. The germline gives CDR1 SGHKS, CDR2 YYEKEE (reference sequence). CDR3 in DNA: TGTGCCAGCAGCCCAGGTGGCGGCTACACCTTC. Its protein is CASSPGGGYTF.

The chain uses TRBV27 and TRBJ1-1; a weak D match, TRBD1 (6 bases). V lost 2 bases, J lost 8 bases, and 12 bases lay in between. The CDR3 is 13 amino acids. CDR1 MNHEY and CDR2 SMNVEV come from the germline V gene (reference sequence). The CDR3 sequence is CASSLSGGAEAFF. CDR3 DNA: TGTGCCAGCAGTTTAAGTGGGGGGGCCGAAGCTTTCTTT.

The J gene is TRBJ2-5, the V gene TRBV4-1, with TRBD2 identical over 16 bases. The germline gives CDR1 MGHRA, CDR2 YSYEKL. V lost 5 bases to trimming and J lost 9 bases; unmatched junction nucleotides: 9. The CDR3 covers 16 residues. CDR3 DNA sequence: TGCGCCAGCAGCACGGGGACTAGCGGGAGGGCCGGGGCCCAGTACTTC. Translated, it gives CASSTGTSGRAGAQYF.